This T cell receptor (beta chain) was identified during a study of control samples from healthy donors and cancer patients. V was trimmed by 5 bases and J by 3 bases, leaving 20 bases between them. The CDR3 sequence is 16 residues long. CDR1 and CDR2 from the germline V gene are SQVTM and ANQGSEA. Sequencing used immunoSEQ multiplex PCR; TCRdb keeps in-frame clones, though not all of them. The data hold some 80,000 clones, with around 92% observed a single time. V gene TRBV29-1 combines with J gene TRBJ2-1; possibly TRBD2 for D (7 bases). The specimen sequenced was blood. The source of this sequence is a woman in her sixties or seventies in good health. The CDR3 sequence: CSVPGGPHFSYNEQFF. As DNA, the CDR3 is TGCAGCGTTCCCGGGGGGCCTCACTTCAGCTACAATGAGCAGTTCTTC.